A single sample gave rise to the 7 T cell receptor beta chains below, sequenced in a study of T-cell reconstitution after alpha-beta-depleted transplantation in children (dated by TCRdb to 2016 to 2017). Receptors were amplified or captured by PCR. The listed sequencing device is Illumina HiSeq 2500. TCR libraries were prepared with molecular barcoding, using unique molecular identifiers to normalize TCRbeta repertoire quantification. TCRdb's own reprocessing of the public reads used fastp at Q25 and MiXCR and kept productive beta chains. Entries that share a CDR3 protein sequence are merged under the most common genes and DNA. The sample table holds around 400,000 distinct CDR3 sequences, of which approximately 10% were seen once. Clones ranked in the top ten supply about 5% of the sample. Source: PBMCs from the stem cell graft donor, taken from the stem cell graft. The receptors derive from a human donor who donated a stem cell graft to a child with acute myeloid leukemia.

This clonotype appeared once. Being one base from a much bigger clone, this may be a read error. V usage is TRBV2 and J usage is TRBJ1-1, with 7 nucleotides matching TRBD1. V was clipped by 3 bases and J by 1 base; unmatched bases: 11. The CDR3 extends over 17 amino acids. Germline CDR1 SNHLY, CDR2 FYNNEI. This CDR3 is CASSEGGTAGRNTEAFF. In nucleotides, the CDR3 is TGTGCCAGCAGTGAGGGGGGGACAGCGGGGAGGAACACTGAAGCTTTCTTT.

A word on this clonotype: A much more abundant neighbour one base away suggests this may be a read error. The chain is built from TRBV27 and TRBJ1-5; D may be TRBD1 (6 bases). CDR1 and CDR2 (germline): MNHEY, SMNVEV (reference sequence). The CDR3 consists of 15 residues. DNA for the CDR3: TGTGCCAGCAGCCGAGGGGGAGACCTCAATCAGCTCCAGCATTTT. It yields the protein CASSRGGDLNQLQHF.

Here the CDR3 reads CASTMGAPSNEQFF. The CDR3 region has the DNA TGTGCCAGTACTATGGGGGCCCCATCCAATGAGCAGTTCTTC. The V call is TRBV19, the J call TRBJ2-1; maybe TRBD1 (6 bases). Trimming shortened V by 7 bases and J by 6 bases, and 16 bases separated the two germline ends. Germline CDR1 LNHDA, CDR2 SQIVND (reference sequence). This CDR3 has 14 amino acids.

The genes are TRBV2 and TRBJ2-7; D perhaps matches TRBD2 (6 bases). There are 15 residues in the CDR3. CDR1 is SNHLY, CDR2 FYNNEI, per germline. The V and J ends lost 1 base and 3 bases respectively, with 13 bases between them. The CDR3: CASSEGHGTYYEQYF. CDR3 DNA: TGTGCCAGCAGTGAAGGCCATGGGACTTACTACGAGCAGTACTTC.

V usage is TRBV20-1 and J usage is TRBJ2-1, with 13 nucleotides matching TRBD2. There are 15 residues in the CDR3. The V gene's germline CDR1 is DFQATT and CDR2 SNEGSKA (reference sequence). V shed 6 bases and J 9 bases; nucleotides not matched to a gene: 11. CDR3 amino acids: CSATGTSGTRGEQFF. The CDR3 coding sequence is TGCAGTGCCACCGGGACTAGCGGGACTCGAGGTGAGCAGTTCTTC.

Note on this clonotype: Since a much larger clone is just one base distant, this may be a read error. The chain has TRBV10-3 and TRBJ1-1, with a weak D call TRBD1 (6 bases). Germline CDR1 reads ENHRY; CDR2 reads SYGVKD. There are 15 residues in the CDR3. The CDR3 protein is CATSEQGSNSAEAFF. CDR3 sequence (DNA): TGTGCCACCAGTGAGCAGGGGTCTAACTCCGCTGAAGCTTTCTTT.

This clonotype was detected only a few times. V and J are TRBV20-1 and TRBJ1-3, with D unclear. Per the germline V gene, CDR1 is DFQATT and CDR2 is SNEGSKA (reference sequence). The CDR3 has 14 residues. V was clipped by 0 bases and J by 2 bases, with 8 bases between them. The CDR3 loop reads CSARDRGTGNTIYF. CDR3 coding DNA: TGCAGTGCTAGAGATCGAGGGACTGGAAACACCATATATTTT.